A single sample gave rise to the 14 T cell receptor beta chains below, sequenced in a study of liver allograft versus peripheral blood T cells. Across the whole study: Recipients' peripheral blood T cell receptor repertoires were compared with those in transplanted livers.

A single record per CDR3 protein comes from TCRdb applying MiXCR to the reads. The profile shows about 2,500 distinct CDR3 sequences, about 19% of them singletons. Every receptor here comes from a human patient who had a liver transplant. The graft donor may be the source of some T cells.

By sample fraction, this clonotype is medium-sized. The J gene is TRBJ1-1, the V gene TRBV6-6; perhaps TRBD1 as D (5 bases). Germline lookup yields CDR1 MNHNY and CDR2 SVGAGI (reference sequence). V lost 10 bases and J lost 1, with 10 bases in between. CDR3 size: 12 residues. CDR3 loop: CATAGGNTEAFF. The CDR3 nucleotides read TGTGCCACCGCGGGGGGGAACACTGAAGCTTTCTTT.

Sample share makes this clonotype medium-sized. The rearrangement joins TRBV6-6 to TRBJ2-7, with TRBD1 matching over 7 bases. Per germline, CDR1 MNHNY and CDR2 SVGAGI (reference sequence). This CDR3 is 13 amino acids long. Trimming removed 6 bases from V and 2 bases from J; junction bases left unmatched: 4. The CDR3 protein is CASSPTGPYEQYF. DNA for the CDR3: TGTGCCAGCAGCCCGACAGGGCCCTACGAGCAGTACTTC.

By its share, this clonotype is medium-sized. The chain has TRBV19 and TRBJ2-3; 12 nucleotides match TRBD2. This CDR3 has 16 residues. The V gene end was trimmed by 6 bases and the J gene end by 5 bases; junction bases not matched to a gene: 9. Germline V gives CDR1 LNHDA, CDR2 SQIVND (reference sequence). CDR3 sequence reads: CASRSSSGGAVDTQYF. The CDR3 DNA sequence: TGTGCCAGTAGGTCATCTAGCGGGGGGGCAGTAGATACGCAGTATTTT.

To note about this clonotype: A read error may explain this, as a much larger clone is one base away. The chain uses TRBV9 and TRBJ2-1; the D is unclear. V was trimmed by 2 bases and J by 7 bases, leaving 16 bases between them. The CDR3 has 15 residues. CDR1 SGDLS and CDR2 YYNGEE come from the germline V gene. CDR3 DNA: TGTGCCAGCAGCGTCCAAACAAGGGATATTAATGAGCAGTTCTTC. Translation: CASSVQTRDINEQFF.

By its share, this clonotype is medium-sized. The J gene is TRBJ2-7, the V gene TRBV6-1; TRBD2 agrees at 7 bases. The CDR3 is 15 amino acids. V trimming: 2 bases; J trimming: 0 bases; junction bases outside the gene matches: 4. Germline CDR1 MNHNS, CDR2 SASEGT. DNA for the CDR3: TGTGCCAGCAGTGAACGTGGGGAGGGCTCCTACGAGCAGTACTTC. It encodes CASSERGEGSYEQYF.

This clonotype is termed medium-sized. The chain is built from TRBV6-2 or TRBV6-3 and TRBJ1-1; D is undetermined. Germline values: CDR1 MNHEY, CDR2 SVGEGT. V was pared by 2 bases and J by 5 bases, with 9 bases between. CDR3 length: 13 residues. The CDR3 loop reads CASSYVRGTEAFF. The CDR3 bases are TGTGCCAGCAGTTACGTGCGGGGAACTGAAGCTTTCTTT.

The J gene is TRBJ1-5, the V gene TRBV5-6; D might be TRBD1 (6 bases). The germline gives CDR1 SGHDT, CDR2 YYEEEE. This CDR3 comprises 14 residues. V shed 3 bases and J shed 5 bases, with 12 bases lying between them. CDR3 sequence: CASSWGAEDQPQHF. Here the CDR3 DNA reads TGTGCCAGCAGCTGGGGGGCGGAGGATCAGCCCCAGCATTTT.

This clonotype is labeled medium-sized (0.01 to 0.1%). J is TRBJ1-2 and V is TRBV28; no clear D. CDR3 length: 15 amino acids. Germline V gives CDR1 MDHEN, CDR2 SYDVKM. Trimming stripped 6 bases from V and 2 bases from J, with 16 bases between. This CDR3 reads CASRLQQKPNYGYTF. Here the CDR3 DNA reads TGTGCCAGCAGACTACAGCAAAAACCGAACTATGGCTACACCTTC.

This clonotype was observed a handful of times. The CDR3 here is CASSWGGRTGELFF. CDR3 bases: TGTGCCAGCAGCTGGGGGGGGCGGACCGGGGAGCTGTTTTTT. The genes are TRBV28 and TRBJ2-2, with D maybe TRBD2 (7 bases). Trimming removed 6 bases from V and 5 bases from J, with 13 bases in between. Germline-derived CDR1 and CDR2 are MDHEN and SYDVKM. The CDR3 length is 14 residues.

This clonotype is labeled medium-sized. This chain connects TRBV24-1 to TRBJ2-2; possible D gene TRBD1, 6 bases. V was cut by 4 bases and J by 4 bases, with 15 bases left in between. The CDR3 runs to 16 residues. CDR1 and CDR2 from the germline V gene are KGHDR and SFDVKD. The CDR3 is CATSEPTGGPTGELFF. As DNA, the CDR3 is TGTGCCACCAGTGAACCGACAGGCGGTCCCACCGGGGAGCTGTTTTTT.

Note on this clonotype: This could be a read error, since a much larger clone is one nucleotide away. The V and J genes are TRBV6-5 and TRBJ2-2; no clear D gene. V dropped 1 base and J dropped 6 bases, with 15 bases sitting between them. This CDR3 has 16 residues. Germline V lookup: CDR1 MNHEY, CDR2 SVGAGI. The CDR3 DNA is TGTGCCAGCAGTTACTTGGGTAGCTTAATTCCCGGGGAGCTGTTTTTT. As protein: CASSYLGSLIPGELFF.

This clonotype is a singleton in its sample. This may come from a read error, since a much larger clone is one base off. V usage is TRBV6-1 and J usage is TRBJ1-6; D remains ambiguous. Trimming cost V 8 bases and J 5 bases, with 10 bases left between them. CDR3 length: 13 residues. Per the germline V gene, CDR1 is MNHNS and CDR2 is SASEGT. CDR3 in amino acids: CASCQVDNSPLHF. Here the CDR3 DNA reads TGTGCCAGCTGTCAAGTTGATAATTCACCCCTCCACTTT.

In its sample, this clonotype is hyperexpanded. The chain links TRBV6-5 to TRBJ2-7, with D possibly TRBD2 on 8 matching bases. The CDR3 runs 16 residues. Germline-derived CDR1 and CDR2 are MNHEY and SVGAGI. V shed 0 bases and J shed 0 bases, with 12 bases lying between them. The CDR3 DNA reads TGTGCCAGCAGTTACTCTAGCGGGGACAGCTCCTACGAGCAGTACTTC. This encodes CASSYSSGDSSYEQYF.

In this sample, this clonotype turned up many times. The J gene is TRBJ2-5, the V gene TRBV28; 7 nucleotides match TRBD1. V lost 5 bases and J lost 5; bases outside the gene matches: 8. Germline CDR1 is MDHEN and CDR2 is SYDVKM. The CDR3 runs to 14 residues. Here the CDR3 DNA reads TGTGCCAGCAGTGCCCCGCAGGGGGAGGAGACCCAGTACTTC. Translated, it gives CASSAPQGEETQYF.